This T cell receptor beta chain was sequenced during a study of shared clonotypes between healthy human individuals. The CDR3 totals 12 residues. CDR1 and CDR2 from the germline V gene are MNHEY and SMNVEV (reference sequence). V dropped 4 bases and J dropped 7 bases, with 11 bases sitting between them. Donors were healthy HIV-negative adults without recent acute infections or vaccinations. The protocol was immunoSEQ multiplex PCR, while the TCRdb copy is restricted to in-frame clones and leaves out a portion. In the table there are over 950,000 clones, approximately 80% of which are singletons. The sequenced sample consisted of memory CD4+ T cells from PBMCs. Noted subset: CD45RA-negative fraction. The sequence came from a man between 18 and 29 years old in good health. Some clones in this sample may be carry-over from other donors' samples. The J gene is TRBJ2-7, the V gene TRBV27; D uncertain. The DNA of the CDR3 is TGTGCCAGCAGTTCCACGTTCGGAGAGCAGTACTTC. Translation gives CASSSTFGEQYF.